This T cell receptor (beta chain) was documented in a study of identifying expanded T cells in peripheral blood. As regards this clone: Its antigen is as yet unknown.

Study-wide points: Technical replicates showed approximately 1.2 changed clones; about two weeks 15 to 20; four weeks 19. Two-week clone count variance significantly increased as total template count grew.

TCRdb's copy holds only in-frame clones and misses some; the assay was immunoSEQ multiplex PCR. The sample yields about 100,000 clones, around 88% seen once. Collection occurred without any documented infections or immune events in donors. This sequence was found in a person aged 18 to 75 in good health. Specimen: blood.

The CDR3 is CASSAQTGGIADTQYF. The CDR3 DNA follows: TGCGCCAGCAGCGCTCAGACAGGGGGCATCGCAGATACGCAGTATTTT. V gene TRBV5-1 combines with J gene TRBJ2-3; 10 positions match TRBD1. The germline CDR1 and CDR2 sequences are SGHRS and YFSETQ. J lost 4 bases, V lost 4 bases, and 9 bases had no gene match. The CDR3 has 16 amino acids.